This T cell receptor beta chain is from a study of T-cell memory formation after mild COVID-19. Study-level findings and limits: CD4+ contracting clones were found mainly in CM and EM, and CD8+ ones in EMRA. Pre-infection memory held some responding clones, suggesting pre-existing cross-reactive T cells responded.

About this clonotype itself: The target antigen is unknown.

V dropped 5 bases and J dropped 9; count of bases not matched to a gene: 4. This CDR3 comprises 13 residues. With constant-segment primers, 5'RACE yielded cDNA libraries of TCR alpha and TCR beta that carried sample barcodes and UMIs. From the 5' RACE reads, TCRdb called clonotypes with MiXCR, one entry per CDR3 protein. The sample yields about 270,000 distinct CDR3 sequences, about a sixth seen once. The clonotype was recovered from a man aged 18 to 29 who had mild COVID-19 (a few samples of this study predate the infection). Cell type and time point are not known. Specimen: PBMCs or a T cell subset sorted from them (not recorded which). The gene calls are TRBV12-3 or TRBV12-4 and TRBJ2-3; 11 nucleotides match TRBD1. CDR3 sequence reads: CASSLRDRGTQYF. In DNA form, the CDR3 reads TGTGCCAGCAGTCTCCGGGACAGGGGGACGCAGTATTTT.